The clone carrying this T cell receptor beta chain was seen at least ten times. V was pared by 10 bases and J by 4 bases, with 8 bases of the junction left unmatched. The CDR3 runs 13 residues. This sample stems from a study of T-cell reconstitution after alpha-beta-depleted transplantation in children. A TCRbeta library incorporating unique molecular identifiers was prepared. MiXCR was run by TCRdb on the PCR reads, yielding one entry per CDR3 protein. The profile covers about 120,000 distinct CDR3 sequences, with 20% to 25% appearing a single time and roughly 10% taken by the ten largest. V usage is TRBV12-3 or TRBV12-4 and J usage is TRBJ2-3; 7 nucleotides agree with TRBD1. This specimen consisted of PBMCs, mostly from graft donor cells, obtained 180 days after TCRalphabeta/CD19-depleted stem cell transplant. This TCR was sampled from a male patient between 2 and 15 years old who had a stem cell transplant for chronic granulomatous disease, so the T cells may come from the graft donor. The CDR3 DNA reads as TGTGCCACCTTAAAGGGGGCCCCAGATACGCAGTATTTT. Protein: CATLKGAPDTQYF.